Below are 30 T cell receptor beta chains sequenced from a single sample in a study of spatial heterogeneity in lung cancer. TCRdb called the 5' RACE reads again in MiXCR, with one record for every CDR3 protein. Seen here are roughly 1,200 distinct CDR3 sequences, about 5.3% observed once, and the top ten hold more than 9.5%. Stated time point: sample taken at primary tumor resection. Findings and caveats of the study: One measure, the expanded intratumoral alpha and beta TCR count, tracked tumor mutation counts.

These receptors are not linked to any known antigen. The sequencing used lung tumor tissue, collected at surgery. These receptors were taken from a male donor with early-stage non-small cell lung cancer.

This clonotype is labeled medium-sized. V gene TRBV5-1 combines with J gene TRBJ1-5; D is ambiguous. Per the germline V gene, CDR1 is SGHRS and CDR2 is YFSETQ. This CDR3 spans 13 amino acids. V was clipped by 0 bases and J by 4 bases, with 5 bases between them. CDR3 DNA sequence: TGCGCCAGCAGCTTGGAATCAAATCAGCCCCAGCATTTT. The encoded protein is CASSLESNQPQHF.

This clonotype is labeled as medium-sized. V is TRBV2 and J is TRBJ2-7; TRBD1 or TRBD2 may be the D gene (5 bases each). V was trimmed by 11 bases and J by 1 base, leaving 18 bases between them. Germline values: CDR1 SNHLY, CDR2 FYNNEI. The CDR3 contains 14 residues. This chain's CDR3 is CACRDPPSSYEQYF. Written as DNA, the CDR3 is TGTGCCTGCCGGGACCCTCCTTCTTCCTACGAGCAGTACTTC.

This clonotype is medium-sized within its sample. V gene TRBV18 combines with J gene TRBJ1-1; D remains ambiguous. The V gene lost 0 bases and the J gene lost 8 bases, with 16 bases spanning the gap. The germline V gene encodes CDR1 KGHSH and CDR2 LQKENI. The CDR3 consists of 15 residues. The CDR3 reads CASSPPGDTRREAFF. For the CDR3, the DNA is TGTGCCAGCTCACCACCAGGTGACACCAGGAGGGAAGCTTTCTTT.

In its sample, this clonotype ranks as medium-sized (0.01 to 0.1%). J is TRBJ2-1 and V is TRBV7-3; 15 bases are shared with TRBD2. CDR3 length: 15 amino acids. The V segment lost 5 bases and the J segment 6 bases; nucleotides outside the gene matches: 2. The germline gives CDR1 SGHTA, CDR2 FQGTGA. The CDR3 sequence: CASSGGLAGGNEQFF. As DNA, the CDR3 is TGTGCCAGCAGCGGGGGACTAGCGGGAGGCAATGAGCAGTTCTTC.

Relative to its sample, this clonotype is medium-sized. V and J are TRBV4-2 and TRBJ1-2; no clear D. The V and J ends lost 4 bases and 3 bases respectively, with 15 bases between them. Germline V gives CDR1 LGHNA, CDR2 YNFKEQ. The CDR3 contains 15 residues. This CDR3 is CASSLLVGVDYGYTF. DNA for the CDR3: TGTGCCAGCAGCCTCCTGGTCGGGGTTGACTATGGCTACACCTTC.

By frequency in the sample, this clonotype is medium-sized. The V gene is TRBV28, the J gene TRBJ1-6; 10 bases line up with TRBD1. J gave up 7 bases and V 3 bases, and 3 bases lay outside the gene matches. Germline V gene sequence: CDR1 MDHEN, CDR2 SYDVKM. There are 15 residues in the CDR3. CDR3 loop: CASSFRTGGNSPLHF. CDR3 sequence (DNA): TGTGCCAGCAGTTTTCGGACAGGGGGAAATTCACCCCTCCACTTT.

This clonotype is termed medium-sized. V and J are TRBV20-1 and TRBJ1-1, with D perhaps matching TRBD1 (6 bases). The CDR3 is 13 residues long. The V gene's germline CDR1 is DFQATT and CDR2 SNEGSKA (reference sequence). CDR3 sequence: CRPTGPLNTEAFF. The CDR3 coding sequence is TGCAGGCCCACAGGGCCCTTGAACACTGAAGCTTTCTTT.

By proportion, this clonotype is medium-sized. This chain connects TRBV12-3 or TRBV12-4 to TRBJ2-2; D unresolved. The CDR3 contains 13 residues. Trimming removed 5 bases from V and 8 bases from J, with 12 bases in between. CDR3 residues: CASSPGPGGELFF. In nucleotides, the CDR3 is TGTGCCAGCAGTCCGGGTCCCGGAGGGGAGCTGTTTTTT.

This clonotype is deemed large. The chain has TRBV9 and TRBJ1-1; unclear D gene. The germline CDR1 and CDR2 sequences are SGDLS and YYNGEE. This CDR3 contains 13 residues. Deletions cut 0 bases from V and 2 bases from J, with 5 bases between. For the CDR3, the DNA is TGTGCCAGCAGCGTAGATCAAAACACTGAAGCTTTCTTT. This encodes CASSVDQNTEAFF.

By sample share, this clonotype is medium-sized. The CDR3 nucleotides read TGTGCCAGCAGTGACTCGAGGGCAGACGGACGTCAGCCCCAGCATTTT. Translated: CASSDSRADGRQPQHF. The rearrangement uses TRBV25-1 and TRBJ1-5; D is undetermined. The CDR3 spans 16 residues. Per the germline V gene, CDR1 is MGHDK and CDR2 is SYGVNS. The V and J ends lost 3 bases and 6 bases respectively, with 18 bases between them.

This clonotype is medium-sized in the sample. V usage is TRBV11-2 and J usage is TRBJ2-3, with unresolved D. CDR3 size: 13 residues. Germline CDR1 reads SGHAT; CDR2 reads FQNNGV. With 3 bases removed from V and 1 base from J, the gap between germline ends came to 5 bases. The CDR3 coding sequence is TGTGCCAGCAGCTTGATCGGCACAGATACGCAGTATTTT. As protein: CASSLIGTDTQYF.

This clonotype counts as large (0.1 to 1%). This sequence joins TRBV3-1 and TRBJ2-7; D unclear. Germline V gene sequence: CDR1 LGHDT, CDR2 YNNKEL (reference sequence). V dropped 3 bases and J dropped 3 bases, with 3 bases sitting between them. CDR3 length: 11 residues. In nucleotides, the CDR3 is TGTGCCAGCAGCCAGGGCTACGAGCAGTACTTC. The encoded protein is CASSQGYEQYF.

This clonotype is labeled medium-sized (0.01 to 0.1%). This chain uses TRBV5-4 with TRBJ2-5, with D possibly being TRBD2 (5 bases). Trimming removed 4 bases at V and 4 bases at J, with 20 bases between. Germline V CDR1 and CDR2: SGHNT, YYREEE (reference sequence). This CDR3 contains 16 residues. CDR3 coding DNA: TGTGCCAGCAGCATCGGGCTAGCAAAAGGCGGAGAGACCCAGTACTTC. This sequence encodes CASSIGLAKGGETQYF. Drawing the rest from reference TRBV5-4 and TRBJ2-5, the complete variable domain is ETGVTQSPTHLIKTRGQQVTLRCSSQSGHNTVSWYQQALGQGPQFIFQYYREEENGRGNFPPRFSGLQFPNYSSELNVNALELDDSALYLCASSIGLAKGGETQYFGPGTRLLVL.

CDR3 nucleotide sequence: TGCGCCAGCAGCTTGGACGCGGGAGCGTTCTACGAGCAGTACTTC. It codes for CASSLDAGAFYEQYF. V and J are TRBV5-1 and TRBJ2-7; 7 bases are shared with TRBD2. The ends lost 0 bases at V and 3 bases at J; junction bases unmatched: 6. The length of the CDR3 is 15 residues. Germline CDR1 SGHRS, CDR2 YFSETQ.

This clonotype is medium-sized (0.01 to 0.1%) within its sample. This chain joins TRBV7-9 and TRBJ2-5, with 9 nucleotides matching TRBD2. This CDR3 has 14 amino acids. The germline V gene encodes CDR1 SEHNR and CDR2 FQNEAQ (reference sequence). V shed 5 bases, J shed 3 bases, and the junction held 4 bases outside the gene matches. The CDR3 is CASSVAGGKETQYF. As DNA, the CDR3 is TGTGCCAGCAGCGTGGCGGGAGGGAAAGAGACCCAGTACTTC.

This clonotype qualifies as medium-sized. The chain uses TRBV11-3 and TRBJ2-5, with D perhaps TRBD2 (6 bases). The germline CDR1 and CDR2 sequences are SGHNT and YENEEA. CDR3 size: 15 residues. The V gene lost 1 base and the J gene lost 2 bases, with 11 bases spanning the gap. The CDR3 reads CASSLGTTPQETQYF. The CDR3 DNA is TGTGCCAGCAGCTTAGGGACTACTCCACAAGAGACCCAGTACTTC.

By frequency in the sample, this clonotype is medium-sized. This chain connects TRBV5-1 to TRBJ1-5; TRBD1 might be the D (6 bases). CDR1 and CDR2 (germline): SGHRS, YFSETQ. This CDR3 spans 13 amino acids. Trimming shortened V by 0 bases and J by 8 bases, and 9 bases separated the two germline ends. The DNA of the CDR3 is TGCGCCAGCAGCTTGGAGGGGGATAAGCCCCAGCATTTT. This translates into CASSLEGDKPQHF.

This sequence joins TRBV5-1 and TRBJ1-1, with TRBD1 identical over 7 bases. This CDR3 comprises 12 residues. Germline CDR1 reads SGHRS; CDR2 reads YFSETQ. V gave up 0 bases and J gave up 9 bases; unmatched junction bases: 2. CDR3 bases: TGCGCCAGCAGCTTGGGGGACAGTCAAGCTTTCTTT. It specifies CASSLGDSQAFF.

This clonotype ranks as medium-sized (0.01 to 0.1%). The rearrangement joins TRBV28 to TRBJ2-7; unclear D gene. Germline loops: CDR1 MDHEN, CDR2 SYDVKM. The CDR3 sequence is 11 residues long. V was cut by 5 bases and J by 3 bases, with 5 bases left in between. The chain's CDR3 is CASSLNYEQYF. DNA for the CDR3: TGTGCCAGCAGTCTGAACTACGAGCAGTACTTC.

Notes on this clonotype: The junction departs from germline at one end; a sequencing error may be responsible. This chain joins TRBV12-3 or TRBV12-4 and TRBJ2-1; D remains unclear. This CDR3 is 15 amino acids long. In DNA, the CDR3 is TGTGCCAGCAGCTTAGACCGGACCTCCTACAATGAGCAGTTCTTC. Encoded protein: CASSLDRTSYNEQFF.

This clonotype is medium-sized within its sample. The CDR3 DNA reads as TGTGCCACCAGTGACGGACGGCGGACACTCACAGATACGCAGTATTTT. This sequence encodes CATSDGRRTLTDTQYF. This chain uses TRBV24-1 with TRBJ2-3; perhaps TRBD1 as D (5 bases). Deletions cut 4 bases from V and 2 bases from J, with 15 bases between. The CDR3 totals 16 residues. The V gene's germline CDR1 is KGHDR and CDR2 SFDVKD.

This clonotype is termed medium-sized. The chain carries TRBV28 and TRBJ2-7, with D hard to call. The V gene's germline CDR1 is MDHEN and CDR2 SYDVKM. Trimming shortened V by 8 bases and J by 3 bases, and 14 bases separated the two germline ends. The CDR3 contains 13 residues. The CDR3 reads CASEGELIYEQYF. CDR3 bases: TGTGCCAGCGAAGGCGAATTGATCTACGAGCAGTACTTC.

This clonotype was counted only a few times. The chain carries TRBV6-6 and TRBJ1-5; D is unresolved. Trimming pared 5 bases from V and 3 bases from J, leaving 5 bases between. This CDR3 region has 12 residues. Germline V CDR1 and CDR2: MNHNY, SVGAGI (reference sequence). CDR3 protein: CASSTHNQPQHF. DNA of the CDR3: TGTGCCAGCAGTACCCACAATCAGCCCCAGCATTTT.

By share of the sample, this clonotype is medium-sized. V usage is TRBV20-1 and J usage is TRBJ2-1, with D perhaps matching TRBD1 or TRBD2 (6 bases each). Trimming removed 0 bases at V and 1 base at J, with 16 bases between. CDR1 and CDR2 from the germline V gene are DFQATT and SNEGSKA (reference sequence). The CDR3 covers 17 residues. The CDR3 DNA reads as TGCAGTGCTAGAGATTGGGGGGCGGACTCTTCCTACAATGAGCAGTTCTTC. This sequence encodes CSARDWGADSSYNEQFF.

This clonotype is deemed medium-sized. The chain uses TRBV12-3 or TRBV12-4 and TRBJ2-2; D uncertain. V gave up 7 bases and J gave up 0 bases, with 9 bases separating them. This CDR3 has 14 amino acids. The chain's CDR3 is CASNTRANTGELFF. Here the CDR3 DNA reads TGTGCCAGCAACACGCGCGCGAACACCGGGGAGCTGTTTTTT.

In this sample, this clonotype is medium-sized. The chain combines TRBV29-1 with TRBJ2-7; the match to TRBD1 covers 10 bases. The J segment lost 2 bases and the V segment lost 6 bases, leaving 4 bases of the junction unmatched. CDR1 is SQVTM and CDR2 is ANQGSEA in the germline V gene. The length of the CDR3 is 13 residues. The CDR3 DNA follows: TGCAGCGTCCCGGGACAGGGGACCTACGAGCAGTACTTC. Translating it yields CSVPGQGTYEQYF.

In this sample, this clonotype is medium-sized. The chain recombines TRBV28 with TRBJ1-5; the D gene is possibly TRBD1 (6 bases). The CDR3 contains 14 residues. The V end was cut by 4 bases, the J end by 7 bases, with 14 bases between. Germline V lookup: CDR1 MDHEN, CDR2 SYDVKM. CDR3 in amino acids: CASSSYREGQPQHF. The CDR3 nucleotides are TGTGCCAGCAGTTCCTACAGGGAAGGACAGCCCCAGCATTTT.

By share, this clonotype counts as medium-sized. This chain links TRBV12-3 or TRBV12-4 with TRBJ2-5; 7 nucleotides align to TRBD1. This CDR3 spans 14 amino acids. Trimming cost V 6 bases and J 5 bases; bases outside gene matches: 9. The CDR3 DNA is TGTGCCAGCAGCCTGACAGGGTTGGGGGAGACCCAGTACTTC. It encodes CASSLTGLGETQYF.

In this sample, this clonotype is medium-sized. This chain joins TRBV7-7 and TRBJ2-5, with D possibly TRBD1 on 6 matching bases. Trimming stripped 5 bases from V and 3 bases from J, with 16 bases between. The CDR3 has 15 residues. Per germline, CDR1 SSHAT and CDR2 FNYEAQ (reference sequence). In DNA, the CDR3 is TGTGCCAGCAGCGAACAGGGTTGGCAGGAAGAGACCCAGTACTTC. It is translated as CASSEQGWQEETQYF.

With respect to this clonotype: A single base separates this from a much larger clone, so it may be a read error. The chain combines TRBV5-6 with TRBJ2-7, with 9 nucleotides matching TRBD2. The CDR3 is made up of 14 amino acids. The V gene's germline CDR1 is SGHDT and CDR2 YYEEEE. The CDR3 sequence: CVSSSRLAVYEQYF. CDR3 DNA sequence: TGTGTCAGCAGCTCTCGACTAGCGGTCTACGAGCAGTACTTC.